This note documents a single T cell receptor beta chain sequence. Its matching antigen is unknown. Genomic DNA (from each subset) was split evenly across several immunoSEQ plates. Libraries were prepared by immunoSEQ multiplex PCR; TCRdb keeps only in-frame clonotypes and omits some of them. The sample records roughly 2.2 million clones, 85% to 95% being singletons. The data were obtained in a study of shared clonotypes between healthy human individuals. General study points: Several donors held 5% to 5.5% of naive CD4 clonotypes in common. Non-shared clonotypes were found to have lower generation probabilities than the clonotypes that were shared by all four of the sorted-subset donors. Sampling included only blood; tissue repertoires likely differ.

Material: naive CD4+ T cells from PBMCs. Described subset: CD45RA+ positively selected. The sequence was collected from a man aged 18 to 30 in good health. Some clones in this sample may be carry-over from other donors' samples.

The DNA for the CDR3 is TGTGCCAGCAGACCCGGCCCGAGCTCCTACGAGCAGTACTTC. Amino acid sequence: CASRPGPSSYEQYF. The chain recombines TRBV27 with TRBJ2-7; no firm D call. This CDR3 region has 14 residues. V lost 6 bases and J 0 bases, leaving 12 bases between the germline ends. The germline CDR1 and CDR2 sequences are MNHEY and SMNVEV (reference sequence).